Below, 25 T cell receptor beta chains from the same sample are listed, as sequenced in a study of blood T cell repertoires in COVID-19. Using immunoSEQ multiplex PCR, the repertoire was profiled, and TCRdb retains in-frame clones only, with some absent. The table shows over 400,000 clones, with 85% to 90% occurring only once. Specimen: peripheral blood. These receptors were collected from a woman in her forties or fifties with COVID-19, enrolled during active disease.

This chain uses TRBV27 with TRBJ1-6, with no clear D. Germline lookup yields CDR1 MNHEY and CDR2 SMNVEV (reference sequence). The CDR3 runs to 16 residues. Trimming removed 5 bases at V and 0 bases at J, with 11 bases between. For the CDR3, the DNA is TGTGCCAGCAGTGACACTAGAAGCTCCTATAATTCACCCCTCCACTTT. Encoded protein: CASSDTRSSYNSPLHF.

The chain employs TRBV5-1 and TRBJ1-2, with a weak D call TRBD1 (6 bases). CDR3 length: 13 residues. The V end lost 0 bases, the J end lost 7 bases, and 10 bases lay between the germline ends. CDR1 and CDR2 (germline): SGHRS, YFSETQ. CDR3 region: CASSLVGGGGYTF. The CDR3, as DNA: TGCGCCAGCAGCTTGGTTGGGGGCGGTGGCTACACCTTC.

The chain carries TRBV10-3 and TRBJ1-2, with 8 bases lining up with TRBD1. Germline-derived CDR1 and CDR2 are ENHRY and SYGVKD. V was pared by 7 bases and J by 4 bases, with 8 bases of the junction left unmatched. The CDR3 is 14 residues long. The chain's CDR3 is CAITSGGLGYGYTF. The DNA of the CDR3 is TGTGCCATCACCTCAGGGGGCTTGGGCTATGGCTACACCTTC.

This sequence joins TRBV3-1 (or the pseudogene TRBV3-2) and TRBJ2-5; D possibly corresponds to TRBD2 (6 bases). CDR1 LGHDT and CDR2 YNNKEL come from the germline V gene (reference sequence). V shed 5 bases and J shed 0 bases, with 7 bases lying between them. CDR3 length: 13 residues. The CDR3 DNA sequence: TGTGCCAGCAGCAGGGACTACCAAGAGACCCAGTACTTC. As protein: CASSRDYQETQYF.

This clone occurred many times. The J gene is TRBJ2-3, the V gene TRBV12-5, with a tentative D call TRBD1 (6 bases). This CDR3 contains 13 residues. CDR1 is LGHNT, CDR2 FRNRAP, per germline. V lost 1 base to trimming and J lost 5 bases, with 7 bases between them. CDR3 residues: CASGLGQEDTQYF. The CDR3 DNA follows: TGTGCTAGTGGTTTGGGACAGGAAGATACGCAGTATTTT.

This clone has a count of ten or more. V gene TRBV11-2 combines with J gene TRBJ2-1; D not certain. V lost 5 bases and J lost 7, with 9 bases in between. Per germline, CDR1 SGHAT and CDR2 FQNNGV. The CDR3 sequence is 12 residues long. CDR3 coding DNA: TGTGCCAGCAGCCCGAGCCTTAATGAGCAGTTCTTC. This sequence encodes CASSPSLNEQFF.

This rearrangement joins TRBV15 to TRBJ1-5; a possible D gene is TRBD1 (6 bases). CDR3 length equals 16 residues. V was pared by 3 bases and J by 2 bases, with 14 bases between. Germline assignment: CDR1 LNHNV and CDR2 YYDKDF (reference sequence). CDR3 residues: CATSRVLTGRNQPQHF. The CDR3 DNA follows: TGTGCCACCAGCAGGGTGCTGACAGGACGCAATCAGCCCCAGCATTTT. The whole variable domain, filled in from reference TRBV15 and TRBJ1-5, reads DAMVIQNPRYQVTQFGKPVTLSCSQTLNHNVMYWYQQKSSQAPKLLFHYYDKDFNNEADTPDNFQSRRPNTSFCFLDIRSPGLGDTAMYLCATSRVLTGRNQPQHFGDGTRLSIL.

About this clone: Within the sample, other DNA sequences also encode this same CDR3. J is TRBJ1-1 and V is TRBV18, with D tentatively TRBD1 (6 bases). The CDR3 length is 13 residues. V was shortened by 6 bases and J by 4 bases, with 12 bases between the two germline ends. Germline CDR1 and CDR2: KGHSH and LQKENI. CDR3 sequence: CASSPGEGTEAFF. CDR3 DNA sequence: TGTGCCAGCTCCCCAGGGGAGGGCACTGAAGCTTTCTTT. Based on the CDR3 plus reference TRBV18 and TRBJ1-1, the full variable domain is NAGVMQNPRHLVRRRGQEARLRCSPMKGHSHVYWYRQLPEEGLKFMVYLQKENIIDESGMPKERFSAEFPKEGPSILRIQQVVRGDSAAYFCASSPGEGTEAFFGQGTRLTVV.

The chain has TRBV21-1 and TRBJ1-2. TRBV21-1 corresponds to a pseudogene. This CDR3 is built from 12 residues. This CDR3 reads CAGGGGGYGYTF. The CDR3 coding sequence is TGTGCCGGGGGTGGGGGAGGATATGGCTACACCTTC.

J is TRBJ1-3 and V is TRBV5-1, with D possibly matching TRBD1 (6 bases). The ends were cut back, 2 bases at V and 0 bases at J, with 12 bases in the middle. Per the germline V gene, CDR1 is SGHRS and CDR2 is YFSETQ. The CDR3 totals 16 residues. CDR3 sequence: CASSLTGQSSGNTIYF. The CDR3 DNA reads as TGCGCCAGCAGCTTAACAGGGCAAAGCTCTGGAAACACCATATATTTT.

This clone was detected only once. The J gene is TRBJ1-1, the V gene TRBV5-6; D is unresolved. V shed 0 bases and J shed 2 bases, with 17 bases lying between them. The germline CDR1 and CDR2 sequences are SGHDT and YYEEEE. The length of the CDR3 is 17 residues. The CDR3 coding sequence is TGTGCCAGCAGCTTGGTAATTGTTTTAGGGAGAAACACTGAAGCTTTCTTT. It yields the protein CASSLVIVLGRNTEAFF.

The rearrangement uses TRBV27 and TRBJ2-1, with a possible D match to TRBD2 (5 bases). This CDR3 region has 14 residues. Germline CDR1 is MNHEY and CDR2 is SMNVEV (reference sequence). The ends were cut back, 7 bases at V and 6 bases at J, with 16 bases in the middle. The CDR3 spells CASISGDSSNEQFF. CDR3 DNA sequence: TGTGCCAGCATATCCGGGGATAGCTCCAATGAGCAGTTCTTC.

This chain uses TRBV15 with TRBJ1-1; 9 nucleotides agree with TRBD1. J gave up 6 bases and V 2 bases, and 7 bases lay outside the gene matches. The germline V gene encodes CDR1 LNHNV and CDR2 YYDKDF (reference sequence). This CDR3 spans 15 amino acids. The CDR3 protein is CATSRRRTGGSEAFF. The CDR3 nucleotides are TGTGCCACCAGCAGACGTCGTACAGGGGGCTCTGAAGCTTTCTTT.

The rearrangement uses TRBV11-3 and TRBJ2-3; D might be TRBD1 (5 bases). With 5 bases removed from V and 0 bases from J, the gap between germline ends came to 15 bases. The germline CDR1 and CDR2 sequences are SGHNT and YENEEA. The CDR3 is made up of 16 amino acids. CDR3 residues: CASSPLAGISTDTQYF. DNA of the CDR3: TGTGCCAGCAGCCCCCTGGCAGGGATCAGCACAGATACGCAGTATTTT.

The J gene is TRBJ2-7, the V gene TRBV27; the match to TRBD2 covers 10 bases. The germline V gene encodes CDR1 MNHEY and CDR2 SMNVEV (reference sequence). CDR3 length: 14 residues. V lost 10 bases and J lost 2; bases outside the gene matches: 8. The CDR3 is CAIGLLAGTYEQYF. DNA of the CDR3: TGTGCCATCGGGTTACTAGCGGGAACCTACGAGCAGTACTTC.

This rearrangement joins TRBV9 to TRBJ1-5, with 9 bases identical to TRBD1. The CDR3 totals 17 residues. Germline loops: CDR1 SGDLS, CDR2 YYNGEE. V trimming: 4 bases; J trimming: 2 bases; junction bases outside the gene matches: 10. The CDR3 DNA follows: TGTGCCAGCAGCCCTTCGGGACAGGGTATCCGCAATCAGCCCCAGCATTTT. It is translated as CASSPSGQGIRNQPQHF.

The V call is TRBV5-1, the J call TRBJ1-1; TRBD1 matches 7 bases. The V and J ends lost 7 bases and 6 bases, in that order; junction bases with no gene match: 6. The CDR3 is made up of 12 amino acids. The V gene's germline CDR1 is SGHRS and CDR2 YFSETQ. For the CDR3, the DNA is TGCGCCAGCGGAGGGGACAGTTCTGAAGCTTTCTTT. This sequence encodes CASGGDSSEAFF.

The V gene is TRBV2, the J gene TRBJ2-5; D possibly corresponds to TRBD2 (5 bases). The CDR3 is 15 amino acids. V lost 8 bases and J 5 bases, leaving 21 bases between the germline ends. The germline V gene encodes CDR1 SNHLY and CDR2 FYNNEI. The DNA of the CDR3 is TGTGCCAGCGACCAGAGCGGAGCCTCGGGTGAGACCCAGTACTTC. This codes for CASDQSGASGETQYF.

This chain connects TRBV9 to TRBJ1-3, with D perhaps TRBD1 (6 bases). Trimming cost V 1 base and J 4 bases, with 18 bases left between them. CDR1 and CDR2 (germline): SGDLS, YYNGEE. CDR3 length: 17 amino acids. The CDR3 region has the DNA TGTGCCAGCAGCGTATTCGGAACAGGACAGAACGGAAACACCATATATTTT. Its protein is CASSVFGTGQNGNTIYF.

The chain has TRBV5-1 and TRBJ1-1, with 9 nucleotides matching TRBD1. Trimming removed 0 bases from V and 3 bases from J; junction bases left unmatched: 12. From germline, CDR1 is SGHRS and CDR2 YFSETQ. The CDR3 spans 18 residues. The CDR3 is CASSLANPDRGEDTEAFF. Written as DNA, the CDR3 is TGCGCCAGCAGCTTGGCCAACCCGGACAGGGGCGAAGACACTGAAGCTTTCTTT.

This chain links TRBV30 with TRBJ2-1; no definite D call. The CDR3 extends over 13 amino acids. The germline gives CDR1 GTSNPN, CDR2 SVGIG (reference sequence). Trimming left V 5 bases short and J 0 bases short, with 8 bases between. The CDR3 spells CAWGRSSYNEQFF. CDR3 bases: TGTGCCTGGGGACGGAGCTCCTACAATGAGCAGTTCTTC.

The V and J genes are TRBV27 and TRBJ2-1; D unclear. The V end lost 5 bases, the J end lost 3 bases, and 8 bases lay between the germline ends. This CDR3 comprises 13 residues. Germline CDR1 and CDR2: MNHEY and SMNVEV (reference sequence). The CDR3 spells CASSPKHYNEQFF. CDR3 sequence (DNA): TGTGCCAGCAGTCCTAAGCACTACAATGAGCAGTTCTTC.

The V call is TRBV7-3, the J call TRBJ2-1; 7 bases are shared with TRBD1. This CDR3 spans 15 amino acids. CDR1 and CDR2 (germline): SGHTA, FQGTGA. J gave up 7 bases and V 5 bases, and 11 bases lay outside the gene matches. The CDR3 nucleotides read TGTGCCAGCAGCCTCGAAGGGGGCTGGGGTAATGAGCAGTTCTTC. This sequence encodes CASSLEGGWGNEQFF.

CDR3 sequence (DNA): TGCGCCAGCAGTCCCCTTTTGCGGGGTGCCACAGATACGCAGTATTTT. It is translated as CASSPLLRGATDTQYF. The chain couples TRBV10-2 to TRBJ2-3; D might be TRBD2 (6 bases). Germline lookup yields CDR1 WSHSY and CDR2 SAAADI. Trimming stripped 5 bases from V and 2 bases from J, with 17 bases between. CDR3 length: 16 residues.

In regard to this clone: At one boundary the junction diverges from the germline segment, which might be a read error. V and J are TRBV3-1 (or the pseudogene TRBV3-2) and TRBJ2-5, with TRBD1 matching over 8 bases. CDR3 size: 17 residues. The germline CDR1 and CDR2 sequences are LGHDT and YNNKEL (reference sequence). The CDR3 sequence: CASSQDRGRGRGEIQYF. As DNA, the CDR3 is TGTGCCAGCAGCCAAGATAGGGGCAGGGGGCGGGGAGAGATCCAGTACTTC.